A selection of T cell receptor beta chains follows, all from one sample in a study of blood T cell repertoires in COVID-19. Assay used: immunoSEQ multiplex PCR; TCRdb lists only in-frame clones, some missing. The sample records fewer than 80,000 clones, about 93% being singletons. Material for sequencing was peripheral blood. The receptors originated from a human donor in a cohort sampled during active COVID-19. Both conserved end residues are part of each CDR3. A D gene is named only where the DNA matches it firmly. Only some rows state a clone size, as once, few, many or a class for expanded clones.

TRBV27	.	.	TRBJ1-2	TGTGCCAGCAGTCAACAGGGCACTACTAACTATGGCTACACCTTC	CASSQQGTTNYGYTF
TRBV7-2	.	.	TRBJ1-4	TGTGCCAGCAGCTCCAGGGGTGGGGATAAACTGTTTTTT	CASSSRGGDKLFF
TRBV11-2	.	TRBD2	TRBJ2-3	TGTGCCAGCAGCTTAGAAGGGGCGGGGGCAGATACGCAGTATTTT	CASSLEGAGADTQYF
TRBV5-6	.	.	TRBJ1-5	TGTGCCAGCAGCCGAGCCCGGGGAAGCCCCGGGGGTAATCAGCCCCAGCATTTT	CASSRARGSPGGNQPQHF
TRBV6-6	.	TRBD2	TRBJ2-7	TGTGCCAGCAGTACCCGGGGGGGGACGAGTGAGCAGTACTTC	CASSTRGGTSEQYF
TRBV18	.	TRBD2	TRBJ2-2	TGTGCCAGCTCAACATTACCCTTACTAGCGGCGAACACCGGGGAGCTGTTTTTT	CASSTLPLLAANTGELFF
TRBV15	.	.	TRBJ1-2	TGTGCCACCAGCAGAGGTCTTGCGTTGACAGCAAATGGCTACACCTTC	CATSRGLALTANGYTF
TRBV4-2	.	TRBD2	TRBJ2-5	TGTGCCAGCAGCCAAGATCTAACTAGCGGGGGAGAGACCCAGTACTTC	CASSQDLTSGGETQYF
TRBV6-5	.	TRBD1	TRBJ2-7	TGTGCCAGCAGCGGGACAGGTAGCTCCTACGAGCAGTACTTC	CASSGTGSSYEQYF
TRBV11-3	once	.	TRBJ2-1	TGTGCCAGCAGCTCTAGATCGCAGGGTACCTACAATGAGCAGTTCTTC	CASSSRSQGTYNEQFF
TRBV28	.	.	TRBJ1-5	TGTGCCAGCAGTTTAGGGGGGGCGGGGAATCAGCCCCAGCATTTT	CASSLGGAGNQPQHF
TRBV4-1	.	TRBD1	TRBJ2-1	TGCGCCAGCAGCCAAGACGGAGGCAGGGGGCAGGGTAATGAGCAGTTCTTC	CASSQDGGRGQGNEQFF
TRBV7-9	.	TRBD1	TRBJ1-1	TGTGCCAGCCAAACAGGGGAAGGCACTGAAGCTTTCTTT	CASQTGEGTEAFF
TRBV7-9	once	.	TRBJ2-5	TGTGCCAGCAGCCGTGAGCAAGAGACCCAGTACTTC	CASSREQETQYF
TRBV7-9	.	.	TRBJ2-7	TGTGCCAGCAGTTCACAGGGCAAAAGGGACGAGCAGTACTTC	CASSSQGKRDEQYF
TRBV10-3	.	TRBD1	TRBJ2-1	TGTGCCATCAGTGAAGTACAGGGGGTTTATGAGCAGTTCTTC	CAISEVQGVYEQFF
TRBV9	.	.	TRBJ2-1	TGTGCCAGCAGCGGATTTAGCAATGGGGCCCAGCAGTTCTTC	CASSGFSNGAQQFF
TRBV6-1	once	TRBD1	TRBJ1-2	TGTGCCAGCAGTGAAGTTGGGACAGGGCGAGGCTACACCTTC	CASSEVGTGRGYTF
TRBV7-2	.	.	TRBJ1-6	TGTGCCAGCAGCTCACGGGGAGATCGATCACCCCTCCACTTT	CASSSRGDRSPLHF
TRBV7-2	.	TRBD1	TRBJ1-1	TGTGCCAGCAGCTTAGCCGGGACAGGGTCGAACACTGAAGCTTTCTTT	CASSLAGTGSNTEAFF
TRBV7-8	.	.	TRBJ1-4	TGTGCCAGCAGCGGGCCCTCCAATAATGAAAAACTGTTTTTT	CASSGPSNNEKLFF
TRBV6-5	.	TRBD1	TRBJ2-1	TGTGCCAGCAGTTTCACAGGGGCTACTTCCGACAATGAGCAGTTCTTC	CASSFTGATSDNEQFF
TRBV28	once	.	TRBJ2-7	TGTGCCAGCAGTCCTGCAGGGGAGCTGTACGAGCAGTACTTC	CASSPAGELYEQYF
TRBV2	.	TRBD2	TRBJ2-5	TGTGCCAGCAGTGTAACTAGCGGGGGCGGCGAGACCCAGTACTTC	CASSVTSGGGETQYF
TRBV11-2	.	.	TRBJ1-2	TGTGCCAGCAGCACGGACAGTAGGAACTATGGCTACACCTTC	CASSTDSRNYGYTF
TRBV19	.	.	TRBJ2-1	TGTGCCAGTAGTATATCCGGGAACCCTCCCGGCGGCGGGCAGTTCTTC	CASSISGNPPGGGQFF
TRBV27	.	.	TRBJ1-1	TGTGCCAGCAGTTGGGAGGGAGGGGTAGGAATTGGAGCGGCTTTCTTT	CASSWEGGVGIGAAFF
TRBV30	.	TRBD1	TRBJ1-3	TGTGCCTGGACAGACAGGGGCCGTGGAAACACCATATATTTT	CAWTDRGRGNTIYF
TRBV2	.	TRBD2	TRBJ2-5	TGTGCCAGCAGGAGGCGAGCGGGGGGGGTGGAGACCCAGTACTTC	CASRRRAGGVETQYF